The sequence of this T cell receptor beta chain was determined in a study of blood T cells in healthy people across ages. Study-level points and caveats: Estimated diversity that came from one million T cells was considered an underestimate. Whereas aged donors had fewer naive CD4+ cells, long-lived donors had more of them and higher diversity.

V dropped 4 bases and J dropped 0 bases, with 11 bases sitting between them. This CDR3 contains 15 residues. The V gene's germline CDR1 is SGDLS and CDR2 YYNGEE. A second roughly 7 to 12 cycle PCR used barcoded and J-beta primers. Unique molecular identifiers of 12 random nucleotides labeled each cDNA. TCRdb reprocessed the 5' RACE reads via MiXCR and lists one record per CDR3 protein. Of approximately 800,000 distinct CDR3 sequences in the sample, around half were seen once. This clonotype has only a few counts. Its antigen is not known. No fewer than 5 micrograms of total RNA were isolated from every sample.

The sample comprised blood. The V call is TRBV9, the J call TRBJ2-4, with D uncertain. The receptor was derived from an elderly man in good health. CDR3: CASSLGDIAKNIQYF. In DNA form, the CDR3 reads TGTGCCAGCAGCCTAGGTGATATAGCCAAAAACATTCAGTACTTC. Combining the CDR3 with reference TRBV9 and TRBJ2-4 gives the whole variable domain DSGVTQTPKHLITATGQRVTLRCSPRSGDLSVYWYQQSLDQGLQFLIQYYNGEERAKGNILERFSAQQFPDLHSELNLSSLELGDSALYFCASSLGDIAKNIQYFGAGTRLSVL.